The entry that follows covers one T cell receptor (beta chain) sequence. The CDR3 runs 11 residues. V was pared by 3 bases and J by 12 bases, with 10 bases between. Per germline, CDR1 LGHDT and CDR2 YNNKEL (reference sequence). The data belong to a study of Ad26.COV2.S vaccination and SARS-CoV-2 variants. Profiling relied on immunoSEQ multiplex PCR, and the TCRdb table lists in-frame clones only, not all of them. The data hold about 350,000 clones, with 86% observed a single time. Treatment reported: roughly 19 received Ad26.COV2.S at low or high dose, single or two shots; roughly five received placebo; per-sample allocation not given. Each sample was drawn 63 days after the first injection (of vaccine or placebo). Wuhan-strain spike was delivered by a replication-incompetent Ad26 vector.

This sample comprised peripheral blood, obtained in a trial of Ad26.COV2.S vaccine versus placebo. This sequence originates from a person aged 18-65 years who received the Ad26.COV2.S COVID-19 vaccine or a placebo. The rearrangement links TRBV3-1 (or the pseudogene TRBV3-2) to TRBJ2-3; unclear D gene. The CDR3 DNA reads TGTGCCAGCAGCCACCCCGGGCCCCAGTATTTT. Translated, it gives CASSHPGPQYF.